This passage covers 24 T cell receptor beta chains from one sample sequenced in a study of identical twins. MiXCR, applied by TCRdb to the 5' RACE reads, yields one record per CDR3 protein. This table has fewer than 250,000 distinct CDR3 sequences, around a sixth appearing once. This sample also appeared in a second study, on T cells expressing NK-cell markers.

The sample was CD8+ T cells sorted from blood. The receptors were gathered from a woman between 18 and 30 years old in good health.

J is TRBJ2-3 and V is TRBV7-6; 8 nucleotides agree with TRBD2. This CDR3 contains 14 residues. The V segment lost 4 bases and the J segment 6 bases; nucleotides outside the gene matches: 6. Germline V gives CDR1 SGHVS, CDR2 FNYEAQ. CDR3 protein: CASSYKTSVDTQYF. The DNA for the CDR3 is TGTGCCAGCAGCTACAAGACTAGCGTCGATACGCAGTATTTT. Filled out from reference TRBV7-6 and TRBJ2-3, the complete variable domain reads GAGVSQSPRYKVTKRGQDVALRCDPISGHVSLYWYRQALGQGPEFLTYFNYEAQQDKSGLPNDRFSAERPEGSISTLTIQRTEQRDSAMYRCASSYKTSVDTQYFGPGTRLTVL.

This clonotype was recorded many times. This chain uses TRBV5-1 with TRBJ1-5; D not resolved. The germline V gene has CDR1 SGHRS and CDR2 YFSETQ. The CDR3 loop spans 14 amino acids. Trimming removed 4 bases from V and 0 bases from J, with 8 bases in between. The DNA for the CDR3 is TGCGCCAGCAGCCCGGACGGTAGCAATCAGCCCCAGCATTTT. Protein product: CASSPDGSNQPQHF.

This clonotype was recorded at least ten times. This chain connects TRBV5-1 to TRBJ2-5; 12 nucleotides match TRBD2. J gave up 5 bases and V 0 bases, and 11 bases lay outside the gene matches. CDR3 size: 18 residues. CDR1 and CDR2 from the germline V gene are SGHRS and YFSETQ. CDR3 bases: TGCGCCAGCAGCTTGGACGAGAGACTAGCGGGAGATTGGGAGACCCAGTACTTC. The encoded protein is CASSLDERLAGDWETQYF.

The chain is built from TRBV7-9 and TRBJ2-3; D is possibly TRBD1 (5 bases). Germline V gene sequence: CDR1 SEHNR, CDR2 FQNEAQ (reference sequence). This CDR3 region has 15 residues. The V end lost 5 bases, the J end lost 1 base, and 13 bases lay between the germline ends. The CDR3 loop is CASSPAGLRTDTQYF. In DNA form, the CDR3 reads TGTGCCAGCAGCCCAGCAGGGCTACGCACAGATACGCAGTATTTT.

V gene TRBV12-5 combines with J gene TRBJ2-1; D gene uncertain. V dropped 0 bases and J dropped 6 bases, with 12 bases sitting between them. This CDR3 is built from 15 residues. From germline, CDR1 is LGHNT and CDR2 FRNRAP. The CDR3 DNA sequence: TGTGCTAGTGGTTTGGTAGTCGGTGTCTCCAATGAGCAGTTCTTC. This sequence encodes CASGLVVGVSNEQFF.

The chain recombines TRBV13 with TRBJ1-1, with TRBD1 identical over 7 bases. V trimming: 4 bases; J trimming: 5 bases; junction bases outside the gene matches: 7. Per the germline V gene, CDR1 is PRHDT and CDR2 is FYEKMQ (reference sequence). The CDR3 has 14 residues. The CDR3 sequence: CASSSPGGGTEAFF. The CDR3 coding sequence is TGTGCCAGCAGCTCACCAGGGGGGGGGACTGAAGCTTTCTTT. Based on the CDR3 plus reference TRBV13 and TRBJ1-1, the full variable domain is AAGVIQSPRHLIKEKRETATLKCYPIPRHDTVYWYQQGPGQDPQFLISFYEKMQSDKGSIPDRFSAQQFSDYHSELNMSSLELGDSALYFCASSSPGGGTEAFFGQGTRLTVV.

The sample holds a few counts of this clonotype. The J gene is TRBJ1-2, the V gene TRBV12-3 or TRBV12-4, with D unresolved. Trimming removed 7 bases from V and 8 bases from J, with 17 bases in between. The CDR3 length is 13 residues. The CDR3 nucleotides are TGTGCCAGCAACGATGCGGGTACGGGAGGCTACACCTTC. It encodes CASNDAGTGGYTF.

The chain is built from TRBV27 and TRBJ1-5; a possible D gene is TRBD1 (5 bases). The CDR3 has 13 residues. V gave up 3 bases and J gave up 6 bases, with 9 bases separating them. Germline V CDR1 and CDR2: MNHEY, SMNVEV (reference sequence). The CDR3 region has the DNA TGTGCCAGCAGTTTGGGGGTGCGTCAGCCCCAGCATTTT. Translating gives CASSLGVRQPQHF.

The chain employs TRBV13 and TRBJ2-3, with D perhaps TRBD1 or TRBD2 (6 bases each). Germline loops: CDR1 PRHDT, CDR2 FYEKMQ (reference sequence). The ends were cut back, 0 bases at V and 4 bases at J, with 11 bases in the middle. This CDR3 is built from 15 residues. The CDR3 DNA is TGTGCCAGCAGCTTAGGAGAGGAGGGGGCAGATACGCAGTATTTT. This encodes CASSLGEEGADTQYF.

The chain links TRBV12-3 or TRBV12-4 to TRBJ2-3, with no clear D. CDR3 size: 14 residues. Trimming removed 6 bases from V and 4 bases from J, with 14 bases in between. The CDR3 bases are TGTGCCAGCAGCACGAGAGCCCTCCCAGATACGCAGTATTTT. This encodes CASSTRALPDTQYF.

The chain carries TRBV11-3 and TRBJ2-7, with D hard to call. The CDR3 covers 12 residues. Per the germline V gene, CDR1 is SGHNT and CDR2 is YENEEA. V was shortened by 4 bases and J by 5 bases, with 9 bases between the two germline ends. CDR3 region: CASSSVRNEQYF. In DNA form, the CDR3 reads TGTGCCAGCAGCTCCGTACGGAACGAGCAGTACTTC.

Ten or more counts support this clonotype. The chain recombines TRBV7-9 with TRBJ2-2; D remains ambiguous. The CDR3 contains 10 residues. V lost 8 bases to trimming and J lost 6 bases, with 4 bases between them. CDR1 and CDR2 (germline): SEHNR, FQNEAQ (reference sequence). The CDR3 loop reads CASGAGELFF. The CDR3 DNA is TGTGCCAGCGGGGCCGGGGAGCTGTTTTTT.

This clonotype was observed many times. This chain connects TRBV12-3 or TRBV12-4 to TRBJ1-1; D remains unclear. V gave up 6 bases and J gave up 4 bases, with 6 bases separating them. The CDR3 is made up of 11 amino acids. CDR3 region: CASSFSTEAFF. CDR3 sequence (DNA): TGTGCCAGCAGCTTCAGCACTGAAGCTTTCTTT.

This clonotype was counted at least ten times. The V gene is TRBV7-8, the J gene TRBJ2-1; no clear D. This CDR3 is built from 15 residues. V shed 2 bases and J shed 0 bases, with 8 bases lying between them. CDR1 and CDR2 from the germline V gene are SGHVS and FQNEAQ. CDR3 sequence reads: CASSLRANSYNEQFF. Written as DNA, the CDR3 is TGTGCCAGCAGCTTAAGGGCTAACTCCTACAATGAGCAGTTCTTC.

This clonotype was detected a few times. The chain recombines TRBV6-1 with TRBJ2-3; 8 bases map to TRBD2. V lost 6 bases, J lost 4 bases, and 18 bases stayed unmatched. Germline V gene lookup returns CDR1 MNHNS and CDR2 SASEGT. The CDR3 extends over 18 amino acids. The CDR3 sequence: CASRLLGRVAGISDTQYF. The DNA for the CDR3 is TGTGCCAGCAGACTCCTCGGTCGAGTAGCGGGGATCTCAGATACGCAGTATTTT.

This clonotype has a handful of counts. This sequence joins TRBV12-3 or TRBV12-4 and TRBJ2-3, with TRBD2 identical over 10 bases. This CDR3 spans 17 amino acids. V lost 2 bases, J lost 0 bases, and 5 bases stayed unmatched. CDR3 DNA sequence: TGTGCCAGCAGTTTAACGACTAGCGGGCCTAGCACAGATACGCAGTATTTT. Protein product: CASSLTTSGPSTDTQYF.

The rearrangement joins TRBV27 to TRBJ1-2; maybe TRBD1 (6 bases). V was clipped by 6 bases and J by 5 bases, with 13 bases between them. Germline CDR1 and CDR2: MNHEY and SMNVEV (reference sequence). The CDR3 has 13 residues. CDR3: CASSWGAEYGYTF. As DNA, the CDR3 is TGTGCCAGCAGCTGGGGGGCAGAGTATGGCTACACCTTC.

The J gene is TRBJ2-1, the V gene TRBV7-9; D is perhaps TRBD2 (6 bases). CDR1 and CDR2 from the germline V gene are SEHNR and FQNEAQ (reference sequence). Trimming stripped 5 bases from V and 6 bases from J, with 11 bases between. The CDR3 runs 13 residues. In DNA form, the CDR3 reads TGTGCCAGCAGCCCCGGGGGAGCCAATGAGCAGTTCTTC. Its protein is CASSPGGANEQFF.

The rearrangement uses TRBV12-3 or TRBV12-4 and TRBJ1-2, with 11 bases lining up with TRBD1. The CDR3 loop spans 16 amino acids. J was trimmed by 2 bases and V by 3 bases; bases with no gene match: 5. The CDR3 is CASSFTRTGGNYGYTF. In nucleotides, the CDR3 is TGTGCCAGCAGTTTTACTCGGACAGGGGGCAACTATGGCTACACCTTC.

J is TRBJ2-1 and V is TRBV27, with a possible D match to TRBD1 (6 bases). V was trimmed by 6 bases and J by 7 bases, leaving 19 bases between them. Germline lookup yields CDR1 MNHEY and CDR2 SMNVEV (reference sequence). The CDR3 runs to 15 residues. CDR3 coding DNA: TGTGCCAGCAGGCCCACAGGGAATTTTATGAATGAGCAGTTCTTC. It translates to CASRPTGNFMNEQFF.

J is TRBJ2-7 and V is TRBV29-1, with a possible D match to TRBD2 (6 bases). There are 14 residues in the CDR3. The V gene lost 5 bases and the J gene lost 0 bases, with 14 bases spanning the gap. Germline CDR1 reads SQVTM; CDR2 reads ANQGSEA. This chain's CDR3 is CSVHSGLSSYEQYF. Written as DNA, the CDR3 is TGCAGCGTTCATAGCGGTCTAAGCTCCTACGAGCAGTACTTC.

The V gene is TRBV6-2 or TRBV6-3, the J gene TRBJ2-4; TRBD2 is a possible D gene (6 bases). CDR3 length: 11 amino acids. V was pared by 5 bases and J by 15 bases, with 14 bases between. Germline V gives CDR1 MNHEY, CDR2 SVGEGT. For the CDR3, the DNA is TGTGCCAGCAGTCCAGGGACGGGGGTGTACTTC. It encodes CASSPGTGVYF.

This clonotype was recorded a few times. The gene calls are TRBV7-7 and TRBJ2-7; 7 bases align to TRBD1. The V segment lost 2 bases and the J segment 5 bases; nucleotides outside the gene matches: 9. CDR3 length equals 15 residues. In germline, CDR1 is SSHAT, CDR2 FNYEAQ (reference sequence). CDR3 bases: TGTGCCAGCAGCTTAAGAGACAGGGTTGGGGACGAGCAGTACTTC. It specifies CASSLRDRVGDEQYF.

The chain links TRBV7-9 to TRBJ1-2, with a weak D call TRBD1 (5 bases). The CDR3 has 13 residues. CDR1 is SEHNR and CDR2 is FQNEAQ in the germline V gene (reference sequence). V was clipped by 0 bases and J by 3 bases, with 5 bases between them. CDR3 residues: CASSLATDYGYTF. The CDR3 region has the DNA TGTGCCAGCAGCTTAGCGACAGACTATGGCTACACCTTC.